This T cell receptor (beta chain) came from a study of blood T cell repertoires in COVID-19. Study summary: The United States, Italy and Spain supplied acute and convalescent COVID-19 samples. T cells, B-cell-depleted T cells, or PBMCs supplied cDNA or gDNA.

Authors' methods: Using reference gene primer amplification, nucleated cell counts were estimated. Assay: immunoSEQ multiplex PCR; the TCRdb copy retains only in-frame clones and omits some. The V and J calls and clone size come from that table; D and trimming were worked out from the DNA. The profile shows tens of thousands of clones, about nine tenths of them singletons. Looked up from germline, CDR1 is SGHDT and CDR2 is YYEEEE. This CDR3 has 18 amino acids. V trimming: 5 bases; J trimming: 2 bases; junction bases outside the gene matches: 14. The sequenced sample was peripheral blood. The receptor was derived from a woman of 80 years or more with acute or convalescent COVID-19. The chain uses TRBV5-6 and TRBJ2-1; TRBD2 agrees at 9 bases. The CDR3 here is CASRRTLAGRTPYNEQFF. DNA of the CDR3: TGTGCCAGCAGACGAACCCTAGCGGGGAGAACCCCCTACAATGAGCAGTTCTTC.